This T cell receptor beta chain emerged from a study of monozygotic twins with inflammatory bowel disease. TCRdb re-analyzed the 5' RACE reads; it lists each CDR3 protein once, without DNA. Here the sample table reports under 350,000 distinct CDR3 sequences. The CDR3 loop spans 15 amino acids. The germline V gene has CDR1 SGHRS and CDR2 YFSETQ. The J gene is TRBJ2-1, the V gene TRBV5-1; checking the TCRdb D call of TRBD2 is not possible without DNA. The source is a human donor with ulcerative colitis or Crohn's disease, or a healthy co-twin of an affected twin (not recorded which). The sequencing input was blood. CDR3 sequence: CASSKAASSYNEQFF.